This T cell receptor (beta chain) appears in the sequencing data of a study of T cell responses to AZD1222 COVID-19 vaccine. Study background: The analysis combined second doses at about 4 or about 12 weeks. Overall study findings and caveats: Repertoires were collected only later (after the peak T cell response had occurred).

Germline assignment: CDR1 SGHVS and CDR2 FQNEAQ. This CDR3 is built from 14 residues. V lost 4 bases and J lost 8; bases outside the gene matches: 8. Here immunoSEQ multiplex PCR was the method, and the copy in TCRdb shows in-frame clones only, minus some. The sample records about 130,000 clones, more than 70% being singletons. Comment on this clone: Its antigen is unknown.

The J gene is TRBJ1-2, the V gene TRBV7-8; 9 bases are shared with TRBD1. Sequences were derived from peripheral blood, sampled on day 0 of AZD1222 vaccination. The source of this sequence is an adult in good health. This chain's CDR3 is CASSYDRGDPGYTF. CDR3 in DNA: TGTGCCAGCAGCTACGACAGGGGGGACCCGGGCTACACCTTC.